Presented here are 7 T cell receptor beta chains from one specimen sequenced in a study of T cells in Graves' hyperthyroidism and ophthalmopathy. What was amplified from RNA transcripts were TCR beta CDR3 regions. The study used the HTBI primer set for a first-round RT-PCR of the TCR CDR3. TCRdb re-called the multiplex PCR reads with MiXCR, one entry per CDR3 protein. The table lists 75,000 to 100,000 distinct CDR3 sequences, around 50% of them singletons, with 25% to 30% in the top ten. The sample taken for sequencing was blood. Source of these receptors: a woman aged 40 to 49 with Graves' hyperthyroidism.

This chain's CDR3 is CASSYSPEYSEAFF. Written as DNA, the CDR3 is TGTGCCAGCAGTTACTCGCCGGAGTACTCTGAAGCTTTCTTT. This rearrangement joins TRBV6-2 or TRBV6-3 to TRBJ1-1; D remains unclear. Germline-derived CDR1 and CDR2 are MNHEY and SVGEGT. The V end lost 0 bases, the J end lost 6 bases, and 11 bases lay between the germline ends. CDR3 length: 14 amino acids.

This clonotype appeared many times. This chain links TRBV7-2 with TRBJ2-3; D is tentatively TRBD1 or TRBD2 (6 bases each). There are 17 residues in the CDR3. Germline lookup yields CDR1 SGHTA and CDR2 FQGNSA. V was shortened by 0 bases and J by 0 bases, with 13 bases between the two germline ends. For the CDR3, the DNA is TGTGCCAGCAGCTTAGCGGAGGGACAACTTAGCACAGATACGCAGTATTTT. Residues: CASSLAEGQLSTDTQYF.

Points on this clonotype: Being one base from a much bigger clone, this may be a read error. The V gene is TRBV7-2, the J gene TRBJ1-1; perhaps TRBD1 as D (6 bases). The CDR3 covers 19 residues. Germline V lookup: CDR1 SGHTA, CDR2 FQGNSA. The CDR3 region is CASSFLPRDIWNLNTGAFF. The CDR3 bases are TGTGCCAGCAGCTTTTTACCCCGGGACATCTGGAATTTGAACACTGGAGCTTTCTTT.

The chain uses TRBV7-9 and TRBJ2-7; unclear D gene. Germline lookup yields CDR1 SEHNR and CDR2 FQNEAQ (reference sequence). The V and J ends lost 4 bases and 1 base respectively, with 8 bases between them. The CDR3 extends over 13 amino acids. The CDR3 coding sequence is TGTGCCAGCAGCTCCTATGGGTCCTACGAGCAGTACTTC. Amino acids: CASSSYGSYEQYF.

As concerns this clonotype: A read error may be the cause here, since a much bigger clone is one base away. The J gene is TRBJ1-2, the V gene TRBV6-2 or TRBV6-3; the D gene is possibly TRBD1 (5 bases). Trimming left V 4 bases short and J 8 bases short, with 26 bases between. Per the germline V gene, CDR1 is MNHEY and CDR2 is SVGEGT. The CDR3 runs 17 residues. The CDR3 DNA follows: TGTGCCAGCAGTTTCGCCCTCCGGGGCTCCCACGCTCTGGGCTACACCTTC. It specifies CASSFALRGSHALGYTF.

V and J are TRBV24-1 and TRBJ1-5, with D uncertain. V dropped 3 bases and J dropped 6 bases, with 23 bases sitting between them. The germline CDR1 and CDR2 sequences are KGHDR and SFDVKD. CDR3 size: 18 residues. The CDR3 loop reads CATSDRGLGMGAVQPQHF. As DNA, the CDR3 is TGTGCCACCAGTGATAGAGGTCTGGGTATGGGCGCGGTTCAGCCCCAGCATTTT.

This clonotype was found many times. The gene calls are TRBV7-9 and TRBJ1-1, with a tentative D call TRBD1 (5 bases). This CDR3 has 16 amino acids. Germline V lookup: CDR1 SEHNR, CDR2 FQNEAQ (reference sequence). V was clipped by 5 bases and J by 1 base, with 17 bases between them. The CDR3 nucleotides are TGTGCCAGCAGCCCCGGGCCTCCGAGGGGGAACACTGAAGCTTTCTTT. Translated, it gives CASSPGPPRGNTEAFF.